This T cell receptor (beta chain) was observed in a study of blood T cells in healthy people across ages. About the study: Template switching caught about one barcoded beta molecule for each two T cells. Points from the study as a whole: Relative to aged donors, long-lived donors carried more naive CD4+ cells and displayed higher diversity.

This clonotype has just a few counts. Its cognate antigen is unknown. A second PCR, run for roughly 7 to 11 cycles, used a sample-barcoded 5' primer plus a J-beta primer mix. Every single cDNA molecule received a tag from a template-switch adaptor with 12 random nucleotides. TCRdb called the 5' RACE reads again in MiXCR, with one record for every CDR3 protein. This table has about 1.6 million distinct CDR3 sequences, 30% to 40% appearing once. Trimming removed 0 bases from V and 4 bases from J; junction bases left unmatched: 11. This CDR3 spans 18 amino acids. From germline, CDR1 is DFQATT and CDR2 SNEGSKA (reference sequence). Donation came from healthy Caucasian individuals in Russia who were aged about 6 to 95.

The receptor comes from a woman aged 25 to 39 in good health. This chain joins TRBV20-1 and TRBJ2-3; TRBD2 matches at 12 bases. The sequenced sample consisted of blood. CDR3 nucleotide sequence: TGCAGTGCTAGAGATCCGGCCCCGCTAGCGGGGGGGGCAGATACGCAGTATTTT. It specifies CSARDPAPLAGGADTQYF.